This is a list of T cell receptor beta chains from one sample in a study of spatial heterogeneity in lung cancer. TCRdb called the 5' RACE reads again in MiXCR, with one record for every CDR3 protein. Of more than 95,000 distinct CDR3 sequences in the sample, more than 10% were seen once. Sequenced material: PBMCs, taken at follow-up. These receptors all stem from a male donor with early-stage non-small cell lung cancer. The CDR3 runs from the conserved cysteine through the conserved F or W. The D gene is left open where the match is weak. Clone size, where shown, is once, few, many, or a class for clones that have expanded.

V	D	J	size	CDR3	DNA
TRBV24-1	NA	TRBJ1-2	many	CATSDLGQSYGYTF	TGTGCCACCAGTGACCTAGGACAGAGCTATGGCTACACCTTC
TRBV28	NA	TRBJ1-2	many	CASSLTALAYGYTF	TGTGCCAGCAGTTTGACAGCCCTAGCCTATGGCTACACCTTC
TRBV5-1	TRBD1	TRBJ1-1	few	CASSLAGQGLEAFF	TGCGCCAGCAGCTTGGCGGGACAGGGCCTTGAAGCTTTCTTT
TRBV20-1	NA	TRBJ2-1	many	CSAPRGYNEQFF	TGCAGTGCCCCTCGTGGATACAATGAGCAGTTCTTC
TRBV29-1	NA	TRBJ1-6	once	CSARLGQNNSPLHF	TGCAGCGCCAGATTAGGGCAAAATAATTCACCCCTCCACTTT
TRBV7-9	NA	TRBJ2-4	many	CASSLAGAKNIQYF	TGTGCCAGCAGCTTAGCAGGAGCCAAAAACATTCAGTACTTC
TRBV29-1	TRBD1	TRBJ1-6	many	CSVLTGGESPLHF	TGCAGCGTTTTGACAGGGGGCGAGTCACCCCTCCACTTT
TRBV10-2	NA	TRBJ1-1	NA	CASSVLDGNTEAFF	TGCGCCAGCAGTGTTTTGGACGGGAACACTGAAGCTTTCTTT
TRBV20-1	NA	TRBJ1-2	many	CSASASTGNPNYGYTF	TGCAGTGCTAGTGCGAGTACAGGGAACCCTAACTATGGCTACACCTTC
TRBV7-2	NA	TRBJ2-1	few	CASSFGQREQFF	TGTGCCAGCAGCTTTGGGCAGCGTGAGCAGTTCTTC
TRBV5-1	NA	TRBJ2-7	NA	CASSRRGNEQYF	TGCGCCAGCAGCCGGAGGGGCAACGAGCAGTACTTC
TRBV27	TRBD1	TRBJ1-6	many	CASSLRTGVNSPLHF	TGTGCCAGCAGTTTAAGGACAGGGGTGAATTCACCCCTCCACTTT
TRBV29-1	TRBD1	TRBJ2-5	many	CSVGQGKGETQYF	TGCAGCGTGGGACAGGGGAAAGGAGAGACCCAGTACTTC
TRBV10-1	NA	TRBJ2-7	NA	CASQDRDEQYF	TGCGCCAGCCAAGACCGGGACGAGCAGTACTTC
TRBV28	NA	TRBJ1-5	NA	CASKTPDSNQPQHF	TGTGCCAGCAAAACGCCGGATAGCAATCAGCCCCAGCATTTT
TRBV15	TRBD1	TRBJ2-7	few	CATSRGQGYAYEQYF	TGTGCCACCAGCAGAGGACAGGGGTATGCCTACGAGCAGTACTTC
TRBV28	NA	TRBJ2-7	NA	CASTPLKTTDRSYEQYF	TGTGCCAGCACCCCACTCAAAACCACGGACAGAAGCTACGAGCAGTACTTC
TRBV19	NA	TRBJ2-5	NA	CASTDWETQYF	TGTGCCAGTACTGACTGGGAGACCCAGTACTTC
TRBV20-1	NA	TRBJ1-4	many	CSARPTNSATNEKLFF	TGCAGTGCTAGGCCCACGAACAGTGCAACTAATGAAAAACTGTTTTTT
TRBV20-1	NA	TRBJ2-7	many	CSARDGGISYEQYF	TGCAGTGCTAGAGATGGAGGGATCTCCTACGAGCAGTACTTC
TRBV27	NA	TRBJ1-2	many	CASSLNLPGNYGYTF	TGTGCCAGCAGTTTGAACCTGCCGGGTAACTATGGCTACACCTTC
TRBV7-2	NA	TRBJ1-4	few	CASSPLRATNEKLFF	TGTGCCAGCAGCCCCCTTCGCGCAACTAATGAAAAACTGTTTTTT
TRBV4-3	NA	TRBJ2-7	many	CASSQGFSPGYEQYF	TGCGCCAGCAGCCAAGGATTCTCTCCAGGTTACGAGCAGTACTTC
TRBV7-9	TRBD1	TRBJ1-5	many	CASSSSDRNYQPQHF	TGTGCCAGCAGCTCTTCGGACAGGAACTATCAGCCCCAGCATTTT
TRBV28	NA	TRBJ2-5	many	CATGGGALGETQYF	TGTGCCACCGGTGGGGGGGCGCTAGGGGAGACCCAGTACTTC
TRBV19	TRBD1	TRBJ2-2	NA	CASRSGGITGELFF	TGTGCCAGTAGGTCAGGGGGCATCACCGGGGAGCTGTTTTTT
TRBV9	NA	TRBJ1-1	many	CASSVEGRSTEAFF	TGTGCCAGCAGCGTAGAGGGTCGAAGCACTGAAGCTTTCTTT
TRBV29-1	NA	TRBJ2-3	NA	CSVEIRTTDTQYF	TGCAGCGTTGAGATTAGAACCACAGATACGCAGTATTTT
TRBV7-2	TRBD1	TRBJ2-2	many	CASSPRTGNTGELFF	TGTGCCAGCAGCCCAAGGACAGGGAACACCGGGGAGCTGTTTTTT
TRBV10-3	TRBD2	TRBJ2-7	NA	CAISETPGTSYEQYF	TGTGCCATCAGTGAGACTCCCGGGACTAGCTACGAGCAGTACTTC
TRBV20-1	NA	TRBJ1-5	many	CSASRTSDRYSNQPQHF	TGCAGTGCTAGTCGCACTTCCGACAGGTATAGCAATCAGCCCCAGCATTTT
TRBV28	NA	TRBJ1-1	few	CASSYGQPATEAFF	TGTGCCAGCAGTTACGGACAGCCCGCCACTGAAGCTTTCTTT
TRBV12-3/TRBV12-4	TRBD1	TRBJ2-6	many	CASSSIQGARSGANVLTF	TGTGCCAGCAGTTCAATACAGGGGGCCCGCTCTGGGGCCAACGTCCTGACTTTC
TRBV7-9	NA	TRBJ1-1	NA	CASSLDANTEAFF	TGTGCCAGCAGCTTAGATGCCAACACTGAAGCTTTCTTT
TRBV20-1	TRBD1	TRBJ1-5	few	CSAPSTGGFTNQPQHF	TGCAGTGCTCCTTCGACAGGGGGCTTTACCAATCAGCCCCAGCATTTT
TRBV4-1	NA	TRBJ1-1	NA	CASSQEIGPTEAFF	TGCGCCAGCAGCCAAGAAATCGGTCCGACTGAAGCTTTCTTT
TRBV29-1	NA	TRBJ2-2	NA	CSVDHQGYATGELFF	TGCAGCGTTGACCATCAGGGTTATGCCACCGGGGAGCTGTTTTTT
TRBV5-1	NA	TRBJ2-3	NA	CASRSSGEYTDTQYF	TGCGCCAGCAGAAGTTCCGGGGAATACACAGATACGCAGTATTTT
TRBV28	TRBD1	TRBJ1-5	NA	CASSFPGGSNQPQHF	TGTGCCAGCAGTTTCCCAGGGGGGAGCAATCAGCCCCAGCATTTT
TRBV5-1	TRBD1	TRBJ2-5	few	CASSLGQGLEETQYF	TGCGCCAGCAGCTTGGGACAGGGGCTAGAAGAGACCCAGTACTTC
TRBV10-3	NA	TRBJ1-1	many	CAISEGRTNTEAFF	TGTGCCATCAGTGAGGGGCGGACTAACACTGAAGCTTTCTTT
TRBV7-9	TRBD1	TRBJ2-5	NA	CASSPGGAWETQYF	TGTGCCAGCAGCCCAGGGGGCGCATGGGAGACCCAGTACTTC
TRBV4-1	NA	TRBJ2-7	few	CASSQGVLGRGMNEQYF	TGCGCCAGCAGCCAAGGTGTCCTGGGCAGGGGTATGAACGAGCAGTACTTC
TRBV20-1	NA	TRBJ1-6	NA	CSARDRGAPFNSPLHF	TGCAGTGCTAGAGACAGGGGAGCGCCTTTTAATTCACCCCTCCACTTT
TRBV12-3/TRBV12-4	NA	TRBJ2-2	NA	CASSPGFRGAGELFF	TGTGCCAGCAGTCCAGGGTTTCGCGGGGCCGGGGAGCTGTTTTTT